These T cell receptor beta chains were read from a single sample in a study of response to subunit inactivated influenza vaccine. TCRdb itself ran the RT-PCR reads through MiXCR, one entry per CDR3 protein. The sample has more than 450,000 distinct CDR3 sequences, roughly 12% seen once. Sequencing was performed on PBMCs from blood, taken on the day of vaccination. The receptors here all came from a man aged 45 to 65 who received an inactivated influenza vaccine. Both conserved end residues are part of each CDR3.

TRBV29-1,CSGASGSETQYF
TRBV4-2,CASSRSEGGTSGITDTQYF
TRBV20-1,CSAKRGLETQYF
TRBV4-1,CASSHTSGVTGELFF
TRBV12-3/TRBV12-4,CASSRARGGWGTGELFF
TRBV20-1,CSARARGNNSPLHF
TRBV20-1,CSARGDFAGGEPFF
TRBV12-3/TRBV12-4,CASSPRQGLFEQYF
TRBV4-3,CASSWSGRSNEQFF
TRBV7-9,CASSSNDGFTGTGELFF